This is a list of T cell receptor beta chains from one sample in a study of shared clonotypes between healthy human individuals. Data came from immunoSEQ multiplex PCR; TCRdb stores just in-frame clones and leaves some out. Among around 2.1 million clones, 90% to 97% were seen once, and the ten largest hold roughly 0.13%. Sequenced input: naive CD4+ T cells sorted from blood. These receptor sequences come from a man younger than 30 in good health. Each CDR3 is given with its conserved first and last residue. A D gene is named only where the DNA matches it firmly. Rows may omit the clone size; those that give it use once, few, many or a size class.

j_gene: TRBJ2-3; d_gene: TRBD1; abundance: -; v_gene: TRBV7-2; CDR3nt: TGTGCCAGCAGCTTAGGGGTCCGGGACAGATCGTATTTT; CDR3aa: CASSLGVRDRSYF
j_gene: TRBJ2-5; d_gene: -; abundance: -; v_gene: TRBV10-3; CDR3nt: TGTGCCATCGGAAGGGAGACCCAGTACTTC; CDR3aa: CAIGRETQYF
j_gene: TRBJ2-5; d_gene: -; abundance: few; v_gene: TRBV7-2; CDR3nt: TGTGCCAGCAGCTTAACAGAGACCCAGTACTTC; CDR3aa: CASSLTETQYF
j_gene: TRBJ1-3; d_gene: -; abundance: -; v_gene: TRBV28; CDR3nt: TGTGCCAGCAGTGGGATCTCCGGGGATCTTTCTGGAAACACCATATATTTT; CDR3aa: CASSGISGDLSGNTIYF
j_gene: TRBJ1-5; d_gene: -; abundance: -; v_gene: TRBV7-2; CDR3nt: TGTGCCAGCGGCCAGGCTAATCAGCCCCAGCATTTT; CDR3aa: CASGQANQPQHF
j_gene: TRBJ1-1; d_gene: -; abundance: once; v_gene: TRBV19; CDR3nt: TGTGCCAGTAGTATTCGAGCTGAAGCTTTCTTT; CDR3aa: CASSIRAEAFF
j_gene: TRBJ2-7; d_gene: -; abundance: -; v_gene: TRBV6-1; CDR3nt: TGTGCCAGCAGTACGCAGGGCTACGAGCAGTACTTC; CDR3aa: CASSTQGYEQYF
j_gene: TRBJ1-2; d_gene: -; abundance: -; v_gene: TRBV6-1; CDR3nt: TGTGCCAGCAGCCAGCCCTCCCGTGGCGGCTACACCTTC; CDR3aa: CASSQPSRGGYTF
j_gene: TRBJ1-2; d_gene: -; abundance: -; v_gene: TRBV29-1; CDR3nt: TGCAGCGTTGCCATCTCCGGTTTTGGCTACACCTTC; CDR3aa: CSVAISGFGYTF
j_gene: TRBJ1-6; d_gene: -; abundance: -; v_gene: TRBV5-1; CDR3nt: TGCGCCAGCAGCCAGGACAGAAATAATTCACCCCTCCACTTT; CDR3aa: CASSQDRNNSPLHF
j_gene: TRBJ1-2; d_gene: -; abundance: once; v_gene: TRBV27; CDR3nt: TGTGCCAGCAAATCAATTCAAAATGGCTACACCTTC; CDR3aa: CASKSIQNGYTF
j_gene: TRBJ2-7; d_gene: -; abundance: once; v_gene: TRBV10-1; CDR3nt: TGCGCCAGCCTTCCGAGGGTTAGGCCCTACGAGCAGTACTTC; CDR3aa: CASLPRVRPYEQYF
j_gene: TRBJ1-1; d_gene: TRBD1; abundance: -; v_gene: TRBV6-6; CDR3nt: TGTGCCAGCAGGGACCCGGGACAGAGTGGTAGGTCTGAAGCTTTCTTT; CDR3aa: CASRDPGQSGRSEAFF
j_gene: TRBJ1-6; d_gene: TRBD1; abundance: -; v_gene: TRBV5-1; CDR3nt: TGCGCCAGCAGCTTGGAGGGACAGGGGGTAGGTGCCCTCCACTTT; CDR3aa: CASSLEGQGVGALHF
j_gene: TRBJ2-6; d_gene: -; abundance: -; v_gene: TRBV6-5; CDR3nt: TGTGCCAGCAGTCGGACGTCGGGGGCCAACGTCCTGACTTTC; CDR3aa: CASSRTSGANVLTF